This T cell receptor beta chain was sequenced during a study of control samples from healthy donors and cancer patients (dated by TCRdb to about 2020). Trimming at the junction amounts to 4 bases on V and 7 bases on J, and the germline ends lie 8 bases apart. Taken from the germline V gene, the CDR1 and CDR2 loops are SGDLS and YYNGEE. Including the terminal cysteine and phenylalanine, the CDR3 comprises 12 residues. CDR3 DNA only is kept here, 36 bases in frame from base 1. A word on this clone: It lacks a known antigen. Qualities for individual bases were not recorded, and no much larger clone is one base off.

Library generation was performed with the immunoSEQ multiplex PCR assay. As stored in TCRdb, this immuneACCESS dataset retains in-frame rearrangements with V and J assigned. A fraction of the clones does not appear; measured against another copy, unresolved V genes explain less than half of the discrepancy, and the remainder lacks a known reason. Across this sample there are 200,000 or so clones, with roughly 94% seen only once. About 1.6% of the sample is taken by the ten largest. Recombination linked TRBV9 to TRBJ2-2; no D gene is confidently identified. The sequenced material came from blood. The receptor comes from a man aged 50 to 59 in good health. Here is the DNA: TGTGCCAGCAGCACTTCCTTCGGGGAGCTGTTTTTT. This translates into CASSTSFGELFF.